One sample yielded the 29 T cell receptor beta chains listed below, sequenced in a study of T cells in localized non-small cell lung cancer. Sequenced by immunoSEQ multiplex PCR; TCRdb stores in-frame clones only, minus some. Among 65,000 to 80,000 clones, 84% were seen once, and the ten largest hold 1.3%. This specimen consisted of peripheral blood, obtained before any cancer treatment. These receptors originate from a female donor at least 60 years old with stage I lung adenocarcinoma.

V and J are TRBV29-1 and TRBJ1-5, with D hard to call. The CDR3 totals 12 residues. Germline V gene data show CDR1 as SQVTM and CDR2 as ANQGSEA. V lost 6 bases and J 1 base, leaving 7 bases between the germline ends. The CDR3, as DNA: TGCAGCGTGGCGGGGAGCAATCAGCCCCAGCATTTT. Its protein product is CSVAGSNQPQHF.

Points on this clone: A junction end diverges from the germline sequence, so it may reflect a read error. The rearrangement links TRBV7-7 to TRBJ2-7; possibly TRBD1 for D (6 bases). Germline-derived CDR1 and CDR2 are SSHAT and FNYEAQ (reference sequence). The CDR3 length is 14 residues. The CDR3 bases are TGTGCTAGCAGCTTAGCCAGGGGTGACGGCGAGCAGTACTTC. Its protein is CASSLARGDGEQYF. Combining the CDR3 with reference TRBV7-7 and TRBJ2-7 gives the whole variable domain GAGVSQSPRYKVTKRGQDVTLRCDPISSHATLYWYQQALGQGPEFLTYFNYEAQPDKSGLPSDRFSAERPEGSISTLTIQRTEQRDSAMYRCASSLARGDGEQYFGPGTRLTVT.

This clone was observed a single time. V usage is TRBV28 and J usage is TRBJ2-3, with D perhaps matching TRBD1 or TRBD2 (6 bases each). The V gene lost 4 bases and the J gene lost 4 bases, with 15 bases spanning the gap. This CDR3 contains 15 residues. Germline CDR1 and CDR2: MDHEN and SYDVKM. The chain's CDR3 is CASSSGRGRSDTQYF. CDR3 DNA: TGTGCCAGCAGTTCAGGCCGGGGGCGGTCAGATACGCAGTATTTT.

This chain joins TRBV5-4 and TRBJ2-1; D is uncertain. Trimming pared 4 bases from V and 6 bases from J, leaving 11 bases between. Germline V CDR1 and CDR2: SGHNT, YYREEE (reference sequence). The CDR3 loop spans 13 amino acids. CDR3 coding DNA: TGTGCCAGCAGCCCCTGGCCTTCCAATGAGCAGTTCTTC. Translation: CASSPWPSNEQFF.

CDR3 DNA: TGTGCCAGCAGTGGCTTCACAGGGAACTATGGCTACACCTTC. This codes for CASSGFTGNYGYTF. The J gene is TRBJ1-2, the V gene TRBV2, with a possible D match to TRBD1 (6 bases). The CDR3 is made up of 14 amino acids. Trimming pared 4 bases from V and 2 bases from J, leaving 11 bases between. Germline CDR1 reads SNHLY; CDR2 reads FYNNEI.

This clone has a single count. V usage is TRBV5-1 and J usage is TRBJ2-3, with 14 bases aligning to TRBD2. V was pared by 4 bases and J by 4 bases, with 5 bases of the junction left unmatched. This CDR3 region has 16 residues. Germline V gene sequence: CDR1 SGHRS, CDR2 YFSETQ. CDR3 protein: CASSTGLAGAADTQYF. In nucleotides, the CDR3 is TGCGCCAGCAGCACGGGACTAGCGGGAGCCGCAGATACGCAGTATTTT.

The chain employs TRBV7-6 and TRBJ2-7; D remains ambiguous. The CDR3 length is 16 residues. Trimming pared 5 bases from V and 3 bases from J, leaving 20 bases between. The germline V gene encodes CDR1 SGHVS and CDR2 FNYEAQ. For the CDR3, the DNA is TGTGCCAGCAGCCGTTTGGGCAGCAGTTCCGACTACGAGCAGTACTTC. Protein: CASSRLGSSSDYEQYF.

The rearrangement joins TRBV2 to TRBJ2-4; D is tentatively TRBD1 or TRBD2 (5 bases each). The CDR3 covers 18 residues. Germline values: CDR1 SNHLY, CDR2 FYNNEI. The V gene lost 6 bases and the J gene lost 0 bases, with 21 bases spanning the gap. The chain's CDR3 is CASRSPIGTFSAKNIQYF. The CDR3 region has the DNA TGTGCCAGCAGAAGCCCAATAGGGACCTTCTCAGCCAAAAACATTCAGTACTTC.

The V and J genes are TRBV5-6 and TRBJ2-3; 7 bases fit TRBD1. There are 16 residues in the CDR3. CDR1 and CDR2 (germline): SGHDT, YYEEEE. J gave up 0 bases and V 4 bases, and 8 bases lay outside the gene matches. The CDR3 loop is CASSPRTGRSTDTQYF. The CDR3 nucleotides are TGTGCCAGCAGCCCACGGACAGGACGGAGCACAGATACGCAGTATTTT.

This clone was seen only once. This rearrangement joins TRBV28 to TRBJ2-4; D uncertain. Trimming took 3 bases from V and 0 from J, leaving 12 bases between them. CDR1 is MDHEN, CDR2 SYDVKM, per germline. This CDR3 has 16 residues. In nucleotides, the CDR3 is TGTGCCAGCAGTTTGATGGGGTCGGCAGCCAAAAACATTCAGTACTTC. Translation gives CASSLMGSAAKNIQYF.

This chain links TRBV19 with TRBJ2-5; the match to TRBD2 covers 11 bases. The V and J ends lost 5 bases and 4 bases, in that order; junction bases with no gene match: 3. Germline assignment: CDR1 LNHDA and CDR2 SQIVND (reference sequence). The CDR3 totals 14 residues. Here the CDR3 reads CASSVTSGRETQYF. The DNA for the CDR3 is TGTGCCAGTAGTGTTACTAGCGGGAGAGAGACCCAGTACTTC. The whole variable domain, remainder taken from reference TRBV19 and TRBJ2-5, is DGGITQSPKYLFRKEGQNVTLSCEQNLNHDAMYWYRQDPGQGLRLIYYSQIVNDFQKGDIAEGYSVSREKKESFPLTVTSAQKNPTAFYLCASSVTSGRETQYFGPGTRLLVL.

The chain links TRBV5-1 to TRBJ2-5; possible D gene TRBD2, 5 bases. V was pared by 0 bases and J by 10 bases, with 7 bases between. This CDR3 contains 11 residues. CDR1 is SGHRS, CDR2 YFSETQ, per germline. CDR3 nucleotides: TGCGCCAGCAGCTTGGACGGGGACCAGTACTTC. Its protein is CASSLDGDQYF.

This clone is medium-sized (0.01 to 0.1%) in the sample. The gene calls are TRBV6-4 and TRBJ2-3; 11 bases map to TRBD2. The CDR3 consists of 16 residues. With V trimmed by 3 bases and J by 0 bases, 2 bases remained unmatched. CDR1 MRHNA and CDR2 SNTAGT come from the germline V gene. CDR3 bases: TGTGCCAGCAGTGAACTAGCGGGAGATAGCACAGATACGCAGTATTTT. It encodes CASSELAGDSTDTQYF.

The CDR3 is CASSPGQGGGYTF. The CDR3 DNA sequence: TGTGCCAGCAGCCCGGGACAGGGCGGTGGCTACACCTTC. V usage is TRBV6-5 and J usage is TRBJ1-2; TRBD1 aligns across 9 bases. J was trimmed by 7 bases and V by 6 bases; bases with no gene match: 6. CDR1 and CDR2 (germline): MNHEY, SVGAGI. This CDR3 comprises 13 residues.

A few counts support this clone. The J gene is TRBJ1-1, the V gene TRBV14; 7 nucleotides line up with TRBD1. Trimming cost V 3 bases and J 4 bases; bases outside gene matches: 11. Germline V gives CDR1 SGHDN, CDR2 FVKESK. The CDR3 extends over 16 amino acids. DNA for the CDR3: TGTGCCAGCAGCCACCAGGGTCCAGGGGGACCCACTGAAGCTTTCTTT. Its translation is CASSHQGPGGPTEAFF.

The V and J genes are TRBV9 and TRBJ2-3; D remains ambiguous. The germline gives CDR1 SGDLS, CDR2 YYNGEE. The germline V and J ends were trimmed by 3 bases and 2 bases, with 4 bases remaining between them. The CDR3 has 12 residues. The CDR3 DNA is TGTGCCAGCAGCGCATCCACAGATACGCAGTATTTT. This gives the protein CASSASTDTQYF.

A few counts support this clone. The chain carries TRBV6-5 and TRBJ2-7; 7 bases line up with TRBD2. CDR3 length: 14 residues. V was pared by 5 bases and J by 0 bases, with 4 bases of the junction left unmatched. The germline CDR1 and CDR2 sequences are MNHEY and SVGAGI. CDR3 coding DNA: TGTGCCAGCAGTAACGGGGGGAGCTCCTACGAGCAGTACTTC. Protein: CASSNGGSSYEQYF.

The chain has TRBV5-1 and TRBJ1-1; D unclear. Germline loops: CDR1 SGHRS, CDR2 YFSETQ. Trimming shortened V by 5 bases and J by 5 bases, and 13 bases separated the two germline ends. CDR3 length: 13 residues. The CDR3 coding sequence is TGCGCCAGCAGGAGGGCAGGCAGAACTGAAGCTTTCTTT. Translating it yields CASRRAGRTEAFF.

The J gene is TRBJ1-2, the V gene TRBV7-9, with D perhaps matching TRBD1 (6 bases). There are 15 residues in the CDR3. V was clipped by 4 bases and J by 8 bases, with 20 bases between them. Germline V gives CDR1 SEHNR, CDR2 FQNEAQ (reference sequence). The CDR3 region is CASSSWAGGEEGYTF. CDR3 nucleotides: TGTGCCAGCAGCTCCTGGGCGGGGGGCGAAGAAGGCTACACCTTC. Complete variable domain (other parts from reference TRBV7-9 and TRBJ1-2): DTGVSQNPRHKITKRGQNVTFRCDPISEHNRLYWYRQTLGQGPEFLTYFQNEAQLEKSRLLSDRFSAERPKGSFSTLEIQRTEQGDSAMYLCASSSWAGGEEGYTFGSGTRLTVV.

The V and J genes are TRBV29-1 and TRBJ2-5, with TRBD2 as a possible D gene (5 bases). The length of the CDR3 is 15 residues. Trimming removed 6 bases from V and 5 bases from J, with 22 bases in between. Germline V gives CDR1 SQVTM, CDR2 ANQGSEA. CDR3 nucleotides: TGCAGCGTCGAGGAGGCCAGGACCAACGGGGAGACCCAGTACTTC. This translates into CSVEEARTNGETQYF. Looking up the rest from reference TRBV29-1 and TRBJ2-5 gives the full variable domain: SAVISQKPSRDICQRGTSLTIQCQVDSQVTMMFWYRQQPGQSLTLIATANQGSEATYESGFVIDKFPISRPNLTFSTLTVSNMSPEDSSIYLCSVEEARTNGETQYFGPGTRLLVL.

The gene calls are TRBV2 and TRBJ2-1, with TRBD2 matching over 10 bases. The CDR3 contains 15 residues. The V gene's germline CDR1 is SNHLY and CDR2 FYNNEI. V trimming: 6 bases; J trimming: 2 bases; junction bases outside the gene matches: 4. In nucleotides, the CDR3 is TGTGCCAGCAGCGTAAGCGGGGGGGCCTACAATGAGCAGTTCTTC. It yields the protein CASSVSGGAYNEQFF.

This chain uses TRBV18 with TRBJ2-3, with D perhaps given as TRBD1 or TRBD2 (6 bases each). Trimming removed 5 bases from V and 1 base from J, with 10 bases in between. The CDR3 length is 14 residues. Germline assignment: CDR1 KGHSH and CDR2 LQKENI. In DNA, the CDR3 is TGTGCCAGCTCAAAGGAGGGGGGCACAGATACGCAGTATTTT. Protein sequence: CASSKEGGTDTQYF.

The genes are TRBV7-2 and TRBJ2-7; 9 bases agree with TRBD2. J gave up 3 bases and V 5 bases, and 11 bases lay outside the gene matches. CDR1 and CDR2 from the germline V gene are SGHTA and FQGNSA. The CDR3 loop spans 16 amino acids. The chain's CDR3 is CASSGLTSGRVYEQYF. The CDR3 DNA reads TGTGCCAGCAGCGGCCTTACTAGCGGGCGGGTCTACGAGCAGTACTTC. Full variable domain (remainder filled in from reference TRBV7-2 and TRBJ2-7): GAGVSQSPSNKVTEKGKDVELRCDPISGHTALYWYRQSLGQGLEFLIYFQGNSAPDKSGLPSDRFSAERTGGSVSTLTIQRTQQEDSAVYLCASSGLTSGRVYEQYFGPGTRLTVT.

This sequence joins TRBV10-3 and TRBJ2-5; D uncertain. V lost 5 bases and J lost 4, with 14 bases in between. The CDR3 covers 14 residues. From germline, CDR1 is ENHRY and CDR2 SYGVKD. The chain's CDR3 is CAISWGQTVETQYF. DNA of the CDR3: TGTGCCATCAGTTGGGGTCAAACGGTAGAGACCCAGTACTTC.

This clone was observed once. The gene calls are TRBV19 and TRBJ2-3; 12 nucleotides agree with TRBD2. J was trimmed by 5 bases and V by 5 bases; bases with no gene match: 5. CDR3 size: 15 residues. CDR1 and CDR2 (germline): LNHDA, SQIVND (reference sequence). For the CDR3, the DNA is TGTGCCAGTAGTGACGGACTAGCGGGGCGAGATACGCAGTATTTT. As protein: CASSDGLAGRDTQYF. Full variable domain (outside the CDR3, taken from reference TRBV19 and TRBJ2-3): DGGITQSPKYLFRKEGQNVTLSCEQNLNHDAMYWYRQDPGQGLRLIYYSQIVNDFQKGDIAEGYSVSREKKESFPLTVTSAQKNPTAFYLCASSDGLAGRDTQYFGPGTRLTVL.

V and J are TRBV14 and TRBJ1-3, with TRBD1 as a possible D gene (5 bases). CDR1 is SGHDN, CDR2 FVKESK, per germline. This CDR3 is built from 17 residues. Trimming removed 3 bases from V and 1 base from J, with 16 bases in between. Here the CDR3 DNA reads TGTGCCAGCAGCCACCTTTCGGCAGGGCTATCTGGAAACACCATATATTTT. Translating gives CASSHLSAGLSGNTIYF.

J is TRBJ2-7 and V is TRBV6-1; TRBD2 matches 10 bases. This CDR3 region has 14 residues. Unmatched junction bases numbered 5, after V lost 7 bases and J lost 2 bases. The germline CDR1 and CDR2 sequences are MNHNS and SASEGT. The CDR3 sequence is CASKTSGGAYEQYF. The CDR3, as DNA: TGTGCCAGCAAGACCAGCGGGGGGGCCTACGAGCAGTACTTC.

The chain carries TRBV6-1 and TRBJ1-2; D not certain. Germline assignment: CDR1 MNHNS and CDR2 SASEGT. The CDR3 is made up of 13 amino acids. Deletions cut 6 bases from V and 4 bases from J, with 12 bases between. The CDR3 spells CASRADLLYGYTF. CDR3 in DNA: TGTGCCAGCAGGGCCGATCTGCTCTATGGCTACACCTTC.

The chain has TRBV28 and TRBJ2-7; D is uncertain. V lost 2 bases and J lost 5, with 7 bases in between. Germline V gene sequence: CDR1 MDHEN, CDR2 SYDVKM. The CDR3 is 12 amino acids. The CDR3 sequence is CASSLERHEQYF. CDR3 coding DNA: TGTGCCAGCAGTTTAGAGCGTCACGAGCAGTACTTC.